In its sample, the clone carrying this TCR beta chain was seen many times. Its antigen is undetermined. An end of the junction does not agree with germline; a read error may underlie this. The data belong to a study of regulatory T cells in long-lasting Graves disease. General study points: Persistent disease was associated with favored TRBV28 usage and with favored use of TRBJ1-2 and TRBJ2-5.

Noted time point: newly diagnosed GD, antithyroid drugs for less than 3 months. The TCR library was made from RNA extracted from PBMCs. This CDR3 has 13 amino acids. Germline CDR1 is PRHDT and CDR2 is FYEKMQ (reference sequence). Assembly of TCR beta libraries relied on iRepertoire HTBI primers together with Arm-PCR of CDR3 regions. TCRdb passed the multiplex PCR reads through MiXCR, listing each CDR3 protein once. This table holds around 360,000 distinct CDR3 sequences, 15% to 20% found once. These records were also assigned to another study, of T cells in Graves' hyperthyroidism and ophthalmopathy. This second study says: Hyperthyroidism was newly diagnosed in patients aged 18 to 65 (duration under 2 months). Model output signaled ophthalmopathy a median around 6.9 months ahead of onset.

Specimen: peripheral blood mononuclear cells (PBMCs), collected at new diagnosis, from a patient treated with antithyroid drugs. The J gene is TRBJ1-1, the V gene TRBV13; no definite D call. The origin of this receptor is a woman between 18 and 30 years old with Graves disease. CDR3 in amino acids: CASSDGGRVEAFF. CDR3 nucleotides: TGCGCCAGCAGCGATGGCGGGAGGGTTGAAGCTTTCTTT.